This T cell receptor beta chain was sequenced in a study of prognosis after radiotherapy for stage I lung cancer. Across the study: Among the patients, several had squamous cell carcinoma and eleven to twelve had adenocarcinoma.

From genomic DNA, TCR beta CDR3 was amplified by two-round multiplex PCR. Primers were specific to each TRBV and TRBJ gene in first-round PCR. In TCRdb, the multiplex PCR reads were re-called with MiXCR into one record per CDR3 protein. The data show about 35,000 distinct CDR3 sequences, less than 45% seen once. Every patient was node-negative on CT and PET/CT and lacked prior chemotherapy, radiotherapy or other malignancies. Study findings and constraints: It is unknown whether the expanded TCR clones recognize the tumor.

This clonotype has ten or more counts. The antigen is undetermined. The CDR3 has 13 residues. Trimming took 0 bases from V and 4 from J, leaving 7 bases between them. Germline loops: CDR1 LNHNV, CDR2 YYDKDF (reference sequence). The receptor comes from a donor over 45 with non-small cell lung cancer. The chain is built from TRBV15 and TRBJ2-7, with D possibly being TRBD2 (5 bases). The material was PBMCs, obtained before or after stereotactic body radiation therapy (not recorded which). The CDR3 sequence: CATSRDSGYEQYF. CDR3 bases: TGTGCCACCAGCAGAGATTCGGGGTACGAGCAGTACTTC.